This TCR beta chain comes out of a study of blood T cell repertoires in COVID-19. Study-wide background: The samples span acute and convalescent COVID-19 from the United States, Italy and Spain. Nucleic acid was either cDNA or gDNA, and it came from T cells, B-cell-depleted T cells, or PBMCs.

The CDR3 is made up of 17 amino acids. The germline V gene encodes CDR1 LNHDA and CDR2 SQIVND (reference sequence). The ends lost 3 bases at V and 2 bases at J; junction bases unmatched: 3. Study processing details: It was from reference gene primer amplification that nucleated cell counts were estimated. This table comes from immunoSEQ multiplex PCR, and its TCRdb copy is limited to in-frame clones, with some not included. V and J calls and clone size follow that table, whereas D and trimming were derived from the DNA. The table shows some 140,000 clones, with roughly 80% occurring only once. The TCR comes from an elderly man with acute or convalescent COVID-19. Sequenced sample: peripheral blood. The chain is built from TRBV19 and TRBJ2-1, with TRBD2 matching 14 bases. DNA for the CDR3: TGTGCCAGTAGTATCGGACTAGCGGGGGGTCCCTACAATGAGCAGTTCTTC. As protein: CASSIGLAGGPYNEQFF.